What follows is one TCR beta chain and its context. Its antigen is unknown. This sample was taken from a study of lymphopenia after photon versus proton radiotherapy. The length of the CDR3 is 14 residues. Germline V gene data show CDR1 as SGHDT and CDR2 as YYEEEE. J gave up 5 bases and V 4 bases, and 6 bases lay outside the gene matches. Overall study results and limits: Relative stability marked proton patients; photon patients lost diversity and naive cells. After lymphocyte nadir, photon-treated repertoires showed oligoclonal expansion, especially CD8+ Temra. In patients who died, overall survival fell as post-nadir TCR diversity dropped more. Better survival with proton therapy was suggested as possible, not demonstrated.

Produced via immunoSEQ multiplex PCR; TCRdb's table is partial and in-frame only. The repertoire has about 45,000 clones, 85% of them found once; the top ten carry approximately 2%. The specimen comprised peripheral blood, sampled from a patient treated with photon-based radiotherapy. The genes are TRBV5-6 and TRBJ1-5; 7 nucleotides line up with TRBD1. This clonotype was sampled from a man aged 40-50 years with gastric cancer. In DNA form, the CDR3 reads TGTGCCAGCAGCCGGACAGGTACATATCAGCCCCAGCATTTT. Amino acids: CASSRTGTYQPQHF.